This TCR beta chain was found in a study of T cell responses to AZD1222 COVID-19 vaccine. Study-wide results and limits: Possibly, clonal diversity was underestimated; donors were largely white British and included more females.

This clone was recorded once. Its antigen is unknown. Data came from immunoSEQ multiplex PCR; TCRdb stores just in-frame clones and leaves some out. The table shows some 120,000 clones, with approximately 85% occurring only once. Per the germline V gene, CDR1 is SGHNT and CDR2 is YYREEE (reference sequence). V lost 6 bases and J lost 2; bases outside the gene matches: 10. CDR3 length: 16 residues. This TCR came from an adult in good health. This specimen consisted of peripheral blood, obtained on day 0 of MenACWY control vaccination. J is TRBJ2-2 and V is TRBV5-4; 7 positions agree with TRBD1. In DNA form, the CDR3 reads TGTGCCAGCACCCCCCGGCAGGGGGTTAACACCGGGGAGCTGTTTTTT. Translated: CASTPRQGVNTGELFF.